The sequence of this T cell receptor (beta chain) was determined in a study of blood T cell repertoires in COVID-19. Across the whole study: The study drew acute and convalescent COVID-19 samples from the United States, Italy and Spain. The cDNA or gDNA used as material had been derived from T cells, B-cell-depleted T cells, or PBMCs.

In this sample, this clone turned up a few times. In the authors' workflow: Researchers report that nucleated cell counts were estimated from reference gene primer amplification. Sequencing was performed with immunoSEQ multiplex PCR; in TCRdb, only in-frame clones are kept and a portion is missing. The V and J calls and clone size were taken over from that table, and D and trimming were inferred from the DNA. The sample lists 99,000 or so clones; roughly 80% were seen once. The germline V gene has CDR1 SGHRS and CDR2 YFSETQ. The CDR3 has 14 amino acids. Trimming stripped 5 bases from V and 3 bases from J, with 13 bases between.

This receptor was identified in a woman aged 80 or over with acute or convalescent COVID-19. Sequencing input: peripheral blood. The chain couples TRBV5-1 to TRBJ2-3; maybe TRBD2 (5 bases). The CDR3 region is CASRTHTGTDTQYF. The CDR3 region has the DNA TGCGCCAGCAGGACTCACACGGGAACAGATACGCAGTATTTT.